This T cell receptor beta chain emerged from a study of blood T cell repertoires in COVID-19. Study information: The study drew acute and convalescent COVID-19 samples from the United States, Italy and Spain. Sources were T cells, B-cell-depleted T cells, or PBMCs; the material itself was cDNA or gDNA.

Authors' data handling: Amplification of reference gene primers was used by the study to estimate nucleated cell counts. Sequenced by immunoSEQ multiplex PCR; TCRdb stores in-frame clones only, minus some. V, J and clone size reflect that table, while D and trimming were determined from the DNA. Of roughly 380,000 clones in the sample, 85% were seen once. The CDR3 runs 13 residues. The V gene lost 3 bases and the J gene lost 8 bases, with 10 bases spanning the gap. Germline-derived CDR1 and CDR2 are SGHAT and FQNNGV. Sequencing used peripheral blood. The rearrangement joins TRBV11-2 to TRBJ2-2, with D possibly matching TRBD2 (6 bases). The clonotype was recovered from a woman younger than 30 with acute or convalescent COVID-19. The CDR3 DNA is TGTGCCAGCAGCTTGGCTAGCGAAGGGGAGCTGTTTTTT. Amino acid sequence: CASSLASEGELFF.